This T cell receptor (beta chain) was sequenced for a study of beta chain features in type 1 diabetes. Study-level findings and limits: Shortening of TCRB CDR3s, moderate but significant, appeared in all four CD4+ subsets of Type 1 diabetes patients.

The authors reverse transcribed all of the isolated RNA, so sequencing captured expressed TCRB transcripts. The assay was immunoSEQ multiplex PCR, and TCRdb's table has in-frame clones only and misses some. Of roughly 100,000 clones listed, 25% to 35% are singletons. This clone was seen a handful of times. The antigen remains undetermined. This CDR3 is built from 13 residues. V was clipped by 3 bases and J by 5 bases; unmatched bases: 1. Per germline, CDR1 SGHAT and CDR2 FQNNGV. This chain connects TRBV11-2 to TRBJ1-2; TRBD1 matches 9 bases. The clonotype originates from a woman aged 18-29 years with type 1 diabetes. What was sequenced was central memory CD4+ T cells from blood. The CDR3 region is CASSLDRGYGYTF. CDR3 in DNA: TGTGCCAGCAGCTTGGACAGGGGATATGGCTACACCTTC.